This is a list of T cell receptor beta chains from one sample in a study of blood T cell repertoires in COVID-19. Produced via immunoSEQ multiplex PCR; TCRdb's table is partial and in-frame only. The sample includes approximately 430,000 clones, 86% seen only once; the top ten take approximately 1.5%. Sequencing was carried out using peripheral blood. The receptors stem from a woman aged 25 to 39 with active or convalescent COVID-19. Both conserved end residues are part of each CDR3. The order of the fields is CDR3 length, clone size, V gene, D gene, J gene, CDR3 DNA, CDR3 protein. The D gene is left open where the match is weak. A row's size may be missing; if present it is once, few, many or a size class.

>15|NA|TRBV6-5|TRBD1|TRBJ1-4
TGTGCCAGCAGTTACGACGGGACAGCCGGCGGAAAACTGTTTTTT
CASSYDGTAGGKLFF
>14|NA|TRBV5-1|TRBD2|TRBJ2-1
TGCGCCAGCAGCTGGACTAGCGACAACAATGAGCAGTTCTTC
CASSWTSDNNEQFF
>15|NA|TRBV6-4|NA|TRBJ1-5
TGTGCCAGCAGTCGCGAGGACAGCCCTAAGAGCAGCCAGCATTTT
CASSREDSPKSSQHF
>15|NA|TRBV9|NA|TRBJ2-3
TGTGCCAGCAGCGTCCTTCCAGGGGTTGCAGATACGCAGTATTTT
CASSVLPGVADTQYF
>15|NA|TRBV7-2|TRBD1|TRBJ2-3
TGTGCCAGCAGCGCTCGGGACAGGGGGCAAGATACGCAGTATTTT
CASSARDRGQDTQYF
>16|NA|TRBV18|NA|TRBJ2-3
TGTGCCAGCTCCCGGGGGGCCGGGGGTTGGGCAGATACGCAGTATTTT
CASSRGAGGWADTQYF
>16|NA|TRBV19|NA|TRBJ1-4
TGTGCCAGTAGTATAACCCCGGCACAGGGAAATGAAAAACTGTTTTTT
CASSITPAQGNEKLFF
>13|NA|TRBV11-2|NA|TRBJ1-3
TGTGCCAGCAGCCCACTCTCTGGAAACACCATATATTTT
CASSPLSGNTIYF
>15|NA|TRBV14|TRBD2|TRBJ2-7
TGTGCCAGCAGCCAAGTATGGCGGGAGAAGTACGAGCAGTACTTC
CASSQVWREKYEQYF
>12|NA|TRBV5-6|NA|TRBJ1-3
TGTGCCAGCAGCTCCCTTGGAAACACCATATATTTT
CASSSLGNTIYF
>15|NA|TRBV18|TRBD1|TRBJ2-7
TGTGCCAGCTCACCAGGGACAGGGGGCACCTACGAGCAGTACTTC
CASSPGTGGTYEQYF
>17|NA|TRBV5-8|TRBD1|TRBJ2-2
TGTGCCAGCAGCTCGGGGACAGGGACGCATAACACCGGGGAGCTGTTTTTT
CASSSGTGTHNTGELFF
>16|few|TRBV4-1|TRBD1|TRBJ2-1
TGCGCCAGCAGCCAATCCGCCGGGACAGGGTTTCCTGAGCAGTTCTTC
CASSQSAGTGFPEQFF
>15|NA|TRBV29-1|NA|TRBJ2-1
TGCAGCGCTACGGACGGCAACGGAGGTTACAATGAGCAGTTCTTC
CSATDGNGGYNEQFF
>13|NA|TRBV29-1|TRBD1|TRBJ1-2
TGCAGCGTTGGAGGGACAGTGAACTATGGCTACACCTTC
CSVGGTVNYGYTF
>13|NA|TRBV5-1|TRBD1|TRBJ1-4
TGCGCCAGCAGCTCGACAGGGGATGAAAAACTGTTTTTT
CASSSTGDEKLFF
>14|NA|TRBV23-1|NA|TRBJ1-3
TGCGCCAGCAGTCATGGGCGTGATAGAAACACCATATATTTT
CASSHGRDRNTIYF
>15|NA|TRBV19|TRBD2|TRBJ2-7
TGTGCCAGTTCGACTAGCGGCCACAGCTCCTACGAGCAGTACTTC
CASSTSGHSSYEQYF
>14|NA|TRBV11-3|TRBD1|TRBJ1-1
TGTGCCAGCAGCCCGAGAGGGGGCAACACTGAAGCTTTCTTT
CASSPRGGNTEAFF
>17|once|TRBV5-4|TRBD1|TRBJ2-7
TGTGCCAGCAGCCCAAGGGGACAGGGGTCCAGCTCCTACGAGCAGTACTTC
CASSPRGQGSSSYEQYF
>16|few|TRBV11-2|NA|TRBJ2-3
TGTGCCAGCAGCTCCCTACAGGAGTATTTGGCAGATACGCAGTATTTT
CASSSLQEYLADTQYF
>12|NA|TRBV12-3/TRBV12-4|NA|TRBJ2-3
TGTGCCAGCAGTCAGGAGGGAAATACGCAGTATTTT
CASSQEGNTQYF
>14|once|TRBV7-9|TRBD1|TRBJ1-2
TGTGCCAGCAGCTCCCACCGGGACAGGGTTGGCTACACCTTC
CASSSHRDRVGYTF
>17|medium-sized|TRBV4-1|TRBD1|TRBJ1-5
TGCGCCAGCAGCCAAGAGGGGGACAGTTATAGCAATCAGCCCCAGCATTTT
CASSQEGDSYSNQPQHF
>14|NA|TRBV6-6|TRBD1|TRBJ1-2
TGTGCCAGCAGTCCAAGGGGGCAAGACTATGGCTACACCTTC
CASSPRGQDYGYTF
>12|NA|TRBV2|NA|TRBJ2-7
TGTGCCAGCAGTGCTAGCTCCTACGAGCAGTACTTC
CASSASSYEQYF
>14|NA|TRBV5-4|NA|TRBJ1-5
TGTGCCAGCAGCTTTCAGGGCCCCAATCAGCCCCAGCATTTT
CASSFQGPNQPQHF
>13|NA|TRBV19|NA|TRBJ1-1
TGTGCCAGTAGTAAAACAGCATACACTGAAGCTTTCTTT
CASSKTAYTEAFF
>13|NA|TRBV25-1|TRBD1|TRBJ2-2
TGTGCCACAGGGACAGGGGTTACCGGGGAGCTGTTTTTT
CATGTGVTGELFF
>15|NA|TRBV6-5|TRBD2|TRBJ2-7
TGTGCCAGCAGTACGGGACTAGCGGAATCCTACGAGCAGTACTTC
CASSTGLAESYEQYF
>15|NA|TRBV19|NA|TRBJ1-3
TGTGCCAGTAGTACCCAAGCAGGGGCTGGAAACACCATATATTTT
CASSTQAGAGNTIYF
>13|NA|TRBV3-1/TRBV3-2|NA|TRBJ2-7
TGTGCCAGCAGCCAAGATTCCAGCTACGAGCAGTACTTC
CASSQDSSYEQYF
>16|NA|TRBV5-1|TRBD1|TRBJ1-5
TGCGCCAGCAGCTTAGGGACAGGGGACAGCAATCAGCCCCAGCATTTT
CASSLGTGDSNQPQHF
>14|few|TRBV6-2/TRBV6-3|TRBD1|TRBJ2-4
TGTGCCAGCAGTGACACAGGGGCAGGAAACATTCAGTACTTC
CASSDTGAGNIQYF
>15|NA|TRBV5-1|TRBD1|TRBJ2-5
TGCGCCAGCAGCTTGGGAGACAGGGGTCGAGAGACCCAGTACTTC
CASSLGDRGRETQYF
>15|once|TRBV2|NA|TRBJ1-2
TGTGCCAGCAGCTTTTGGACAGCTACTAACTATGGCTACACCTTC
CASSFWTATNYGYTF
>14|NA|TRBV10-2|TRBD1|TRBJ1-1
TGCGCCAGCAGTGGTAGACAGGGAATTCCTGAAGCTTTCTTT
CASSGRQGIPEAFF
>15|NA|TRBV27|NA|TRBJ1-5
TGTGCCAGCAGTTTATCAGTCGGGGGCAATCAGCCCCAGCATTTT
CASSLSVGGNQPQHF
>16|NA|TRBV11-2|TRBD2|TRBJ2-5
TGTGCCAGCAGCTTAACACTAGCGGGAGGCCAAGAGACCCAGTACTTC
CASSLTLAGGQETQYF
>14|NA|TRBV6-2/TRBV6-3|TRBD2|TRBJ2-5
TGTGCCAGCAGCCCACTAGCGATCGGGGAGACCCAGTACTTC
CASSPLAIGETQYF
>14|once|TRBV13|NA|TRBJ1-1
TGTGCCAGCAGCCTTCGATTGCCGGACACTGAAGCTTTCTTT
CASSLRLPDTEAFF
>18|NA|TRBV5-4|TRBD2|TRBJ2-5
TGTGCCAGCGGAAACATTGGACTAGCGGGGGCATACCAAGAGACCCAGTACTTC
CASGNIGLAGAYQETQYF
>13|NA|TRBV7-7|NA|TRBJ1-1
TGTGCCAGCAGCTTAAGGGTAGCGGCTGAAGCTTTCTTT
CASSLRVAAEAFF
>17|NA|TRBV19|NA|TRBJ2-1
TGTGCCACAGAAGGCTTCGGAGGACCGAGCTCCTACAATGAGCAGTTCTTC
CATEGFGGPSSYNEQFF
>17|NA|TRBV4-1|NA|TRBJ1-3
TGCGCCAGCAGTCCTTTGGGGGCAGACAACACTGGAAACACCATATATTTT
CASSPLGADNTGNTIYF
>17|few|TRBV21-1|NA|TRBJ2-7
TGTGCCAGCAGCAAAGTCCGCAGGGGGCAGGGGACCTACGAGCAGTACTTC
CASSKVRRGQGTYEQYF